This T cell receptor (beta chain) was recovered during a study of immune heterogeneity within non-small cell lung tumors. Study details: In total, the tumors were 4 squamous cell carcinomas, around 10 non-squamous carcinomas and 1 not otherwise specified.

Amplification of TCR beta CDR3 was performed by multiplex PCR with 32 V and 13 J primers. TCRdb ran MiXCR on the multiplex PCR reads and lists one entry per CDR3 protein. The sample contains 20,000 to 25,000 distinct CDR3 sequences, 25% to 30% of which appear only once. Study-wide findings and caveats: Local T-cell clonality tracked moderately but significantly with local tumor mutational burden, giving an R of about 0.35. Different patients shared few of their high-frequency T-cell receptor beta clonotypes. Tumor sites within a patient were found to share identical dominant CDR3 beta clonotypes, and site-unique high-frequency clones were also present.

This clonotype appeared many times. The antigen remains unidentified. Bulk tumor genomic DNA constituted the template, at around 600 ng per sample. Primary tumors were biopsied several times each, far apart, intraoperatively. Each patient presented with untreated, newly diagnosed non-small cell lung cancer and received curative surgery. The CDR3 contains 16 residues. Germline V CDR1 and CDR2: MNHNS, SASEGT. Unmatched junction bases numbered 10, after V lost 3 bases and J lost 10 bases. The chain employs TRBV6-1 and TRBJ1-6, with 9 positions matching TRBD1. The clonotype was recovered from a man aged 35-49 years with non-small cell lung cancer. The sequenced sample was lung tumor tissue. CDR3 in amino acids: CASSDRTGGGLSPLHF. CDR3 sequence (DNA): TGTGCCAGCAGTGATCGAACAGGGGGCGGACTATCACCCCTCCACTTT.